This T cell receptor (beta chain) appears in the sequencing data of a study of blood T cells in healthy people across ages. Looking at the study overall: Through template switching, about one barcoded beta molecule was captured per two T cells, as measured in model experiments.

Notes on this clonotype: What it binds is not known.

Healthy Caucasians from Russia aged about 6 to 90 served as donors. Then a second PCR, running roughly 6 to 12 cycles, was carried out with a sample-barcoded 5' primer and a J-beta primer mix. TCRdb re-derived calls from the 5' RACE reads in MiXCR, one entry per CDR3 protein. The data show about 1,400,000 distinct CDR3 sequences, with 45% to 70% seen just once and roughly 7% held by the top ten. Germline V CDR1 and CDR2: KGHDR, SFDVKD. There are 13 residues in the CDR3. The V end was cut by 4 bases, the J end by 5 bases, with 10 bases between. Study-wide points: While age rose, TCR beta diversity per million T cells dropped in a roughly linear way. Both higher diversity and more naive CD4+ cells marked long-lived donors when set against aged donors.

The sequencing input was blood. The chain couples TRBV24-1 to TRBJ2-5, with D possibly matching TRBD2 (6 bases). This receptor was obtained from a man aged 18 to 29 in good health. The CDR3 DNA reads TGTGCCACCAGTGAAGGGACTCGGGAGACCCAGTACTTC. Translating gives CATSEGTRETQYF.